These T cell receptor beta chains were read from a single sample in a study of blood T cell repertoires in COVID-19. The data were produced by immunoSEQ multiplex PCR, yet TCRdb's version contains in-frame clones alone and is incomplete. In the table there are about 200,000 clones, around 80% of which are singletons. Sequenced input: peripheral blood. The receptor set was obtained from a woman in her 70s with acute or convalescent COVID-19. Both conserved end residues are part of each CDR3. D genes are given only for firm matches. Where a row states a size, it is once, few, many or the class of an expanded clone; other rows omit it.

D: .
J: TRBJ1-1
size: .
V: TRBV7-9
CDR3: CASSFWGDGENTEAFF
DNA: TGTGCCAGCAGCTTCTGGGGAGACGGCGAAAACACTGAAGCTTTCTTT

D: .
J: TRBJ2-1
size: .
V: TRBV6-5
CDR3: CASSYDRTHNEQFF
DNA: TGTGCCAGCAGTTATGACAGGACCCACAATGAGCAGTTCTTC

D: .
J: TRBJ1-3
size: .
V: TRBV28
CDR3: CASRPRRSGNTIYF
DNA: TGTGCCAGCAGACCCCGGAGGTCTGGAAACACCATATATTTT

D: TRBD1
J: TRBJ2-7
size: .
V: TRBV28
CDR3: CASQGQYGEQYF
DNA: TGTGCCAGCCAGGGACAGTACGGCGAGCAGTACTTC

D: TRBD1
J: TRBJ1-2
size: .
V: TRBV5-5
CDR3: CASSLGDRDHYGYTF
DNA: TGTGCCAGCAGCTTGGGGGACAGGGATCACTATGGCTACACCTTC

D: TRBD2
J: TRBJ2-5
size: .
V: TRBV5-4
CDR3: CASSLNLVSGAQETQYF
DNA: TGTGCCAGCAGCTTGAATTTGGTTAGCGGGGCCCAAGAGACCCAGTACTTC

D: .
J: TRBJ1-2
size: .
V: TRBV19
CDR3: CASSPQAGAFYGYTF
DNA: TGTGCCAGTAGTCCCCAGGCGGGGGCGTTCTATGGCTACACCTTC

D: TRBD1
J: TRBJ1-5
size: .
V: TRBV3-1/TRBV3-2
CDR3: CASSRTGSNQPQHF
DNA: TGTGCCAGCAGCCGGACAGGCAGCAATCAGCCCCAGCATTTT

D: .
J: TRBJ1-1
size: once
V: TRBV7-2
CDR3: CASSVRWNTEAFF
DNA: TGTGCCAGCAGCGTACGGTGGAACACTGAAGCTTTCTTT

D: .
J: TRBJ1-3
size: .
V: TRBV30
CDR3: CAWTPGSGNTIYF
DNA: TGTGCCTGGACTCCCGGGTCGGGAAACACCATATATTTT

D: .
J: TRBJ1-1
size: .
V: TRBV19
CDR3: CASSTSIQGTEAFF
DNA: TGTGCCAGTAGTACCTCAATACAGGGAACTGAAGCTTTCTTT

D: .
J: TRBJ2-7
size: .
V: TRBV5-4
CDR3: CASSPGMELYEQYF
DNA: TGTGCCAGCAGCCCGGGGATGGAACTCTACGAGCAGTACTTC

D: TRBD2
J: TRBJ2-1
size: .
V: TRBV10-1
CDR3: CARAPSGRPGPNEQFF
DNA: TGCGCCAGGGCCCCTAGCGGGAGGCCGGGGCCCAATGAGCAGTTCTTC

D: .
J: TRBJ1-3
size: .
V: TRBV30
CDR3: CAWSVRSGVGNTIYF
DNA: TGTGCCTGGAGTGTACGATCAGGGGTTGGAAACACCATATATTTT

D: TRBD1
J: TRBJ1-2
size: .
V: TRBV6-5
CDR3: CASSYSDRDSGYTF
DNA: TGTGCCAGCAGTTACTCGGACAGGGACTCTGGCTACACCTTC

D: .
J: TRBJ2-3
size: .
V: TRBV28
CDR3: CASSRDYTDTQYF
DNA: TGTGCCAGCAGCCGCGACTACACAGATACGCAGTATTTT

D: .
J: TRBJ1-2
size: .
V: TRBV30
CDR3: CAWSVNGGYTF
DNA: TGTGCCTGGAGTGTAAACGGTGGCTACACCTTC

D: .
J: TRBJ2-5
size: once
V: TRBV5-6
CDR3: CASSSLQADQETQYF
DNA: TGTGCCAGCAGCTCCCTGCAGGCCGACCAAGAGACCCAGTACTTC

D: .
J: TRBJ1-2
size: few
V: TRBV5-6
CDR3: CASSQVGGKNYGYTF
DNA: TGTGCCAGCAGCCAGGTGGGGGGAAAGAACTATGGCTACACCTTC

D: .
J: TRBJ2-1
size: .
V: TRBV15
CDR3: CATSTGGAYNEQFF
DNA: TGTGCCACTTCTACTGGCGGGGCCTACAATGAGCAGTTCTTC

D: .
J: TRBJ1-2
size: .
V: TRBV6-5
CDR3: CASSTNYGYTF
DNA: TGTGCCAGCTCTACTAACTATGGCTACACCTTC

D: .
J: TRBJ1-2
size: .
V: TRBV28
CDR3: CASSLLSGNYGYTF
DNA: TGTGCCAGCAGTCTTCTGTCGGGAAACTATGGCTACACCTTC

D: .
J: TRBJ2-1
size: .
V: TRBV7-6
CDR3: CASSLVGGIYNEQFF
DNA: TGTGCCAGCAGCTTAGTGGGGGGTATCTACAATGAGCAGTTCTTC

D: .
J: TRBJ2-2
size: .
V: TRBV11-3
CDR3: CASSLFGGPTNTGELFF
DNA: TGTGCCAGCAGCTTATTCGGGGGTCCGACGAACACCGGGGAGCTGTTTTTT

D: TRBD1
J: TRBJ1-6
size: .
V: TRBV10-3
CDR3: CAISGQGADQPLHF
DNA: TGTGCCATCAGTGGACAGGGGGCCGATCAACCCCTCCACTTT

D: .
J: TRBJ1-2
size: .
V: TRBV5-6
CDR3: CASSLALTGGRGYTF
DNA: TGTGCCAGCAGCTTGGCCCTAACGGGGGGCCGTGGCTACACCTTC

D: TRBD1
J: TRBJ2-5
size: .
V: TRBV29-1
CDR3: CSVGGTGVGAETQYF
DNA: TGCAGCGTTGGAGGGACAGGGGTGGGTGCGGAGACCCAGTACTTC

D: TRBD1
J: TRBJ2-1
size: .
V: TRBV12-3/TRBV12-4
CDR3: CASSLGDRTQFF
DNA: TGTGCCAGCAGTTTAGGGGACAGAACGCAGTTCTTC

D: TRBD1
J: TRBJ2-5
size: .
V: TRBV24-1
CDR3: CATSSLGTGPETQYF
DNA: TGTGCCACCAGTTCTCTAGGGACAGGGCCGGAGACCCAGTACTTC

D: .
J: TRBJ1-2
size: .
V: TRBV28
CDR3: CASSLGRYGYTF
DNA: TGTGCCAGCAGTTTAGGGAGGTATGGCTACACCTTC

D: .
J: TRBJ1-5
size: .
V: TRBV18
CDR3: CASSPSQGNQPQHF
DNA: TGTGCCAGCTCACCGTCGCAGGGTAATCAGCCCCAGCATTTT

D: TRBD2
J: TRBJ2-2
size: .
V: TRBV28
CDR3: CASSKAGRSVTGELFF
DNA: TGTGCCAGCAGTAAAGCGGGGAGATCGGTCACCGGGGAGCTGTTTTTT